These 18 T cell receptor beta chains were all obtained from the same sample, sequenced in a study of CD4 T cells in relation to SARS-CoV-2 and coronaviruses. Using immunoSEQ multiplex PCR, the repertoire was profiled, and TCRdb retains in-frame clones only, with some absent. This table holds some 64,000 clones, 85% to 95% found once. Before the COVID-19 pandemic, during about 2011-2019, CD4+ T cells were taken from unexposed donors. The sequenced sample consisted of naive CD4+ T cells from PBMCs. Stated subset: naive CD4+ T cells isolated by negative enrichment. Source of these receptors: a human donor in good health.

V usage is TRBV6-5 and J usage is TRBJ2-7; 9 nucleotides line up with TRBD1. V gave up 9 bases and J gave up 7 bases; unmatched junction bases: 16. Germline V gene lookup returns CDR1 MNHEY and CDR2 SVGAGI. CDR3 length: 15 residues. CDR3 coding DNA: TGTGCCAGTGGGGGTATCGGGACAGGGCGGAGAGAGCAGTACTTC. It translates to CASGGIGTGRREQYF.

The chain links TRBV3-1 (or the pseudogene TRBV3-2) to TRBJ2-7; 11 bases match TRBD2. CDR1 LGHDT and CDR2 YNNKEL come from the germline V gene (reference sequence). There are 17 residues in the CDR3. J gave up 2 bases and V 1 base, and 7 bases lay outside the gene matches. This chain's CDR3 is CASSQATIAGGAYEQYF. CDR3 DNA: TGTGCCAGCAGCCAAGCTACTATAGCGGGAGGGGCCTACGAGCAGTACTTC.

The genes are TRBV29-1 and TRBJ2-1; 9 bases are shared with TRBD2. Germline V gene lookup returns CDR1 SQVTM and CDR2 ANQGSEA. Germline trimming cut 3 bases from V and 6 bases from J; bases unmatched to any gene: 6. The CDR3 has 14 residues. The CDR3 DNA reads TGCAGCGTTGAGCTGGCAGCGGGAGGCAATGAGCAGTTCTTC. Protein sequence: CSVELAAGGNEQFF.

The chain couples TRBV15 to TRBJ2-3, with D possibly matching TRBD1 (5 bases). Germline loops: CDR1 LNHNV, CDR2 YYDKDF (reference sequence). The V end was cut by 0 bases, the J end by 5 bases, with 12 bases between. This CDR3 contains 15 residues. The CDR3 region is CATSRDLSRVDTQYF. DNA for the CDR3: TGTGCCACCAGCAGAGATCTCAGCAGGGTAGATACGCAGTATTTT.

The V and J genes are TRBV28 and TRBJ2-1; the match to TRBD1 covers 8 bases. V lost 8 bases to trimming and J lost 0 bases; unmatched junction nucleotides: 6. Germline V gives CDR1 MDHEN, CDR2 SYDVKM. CDR3 length equals 15 residues. CDR3 sequence: CASYPRGLSYNEQFF. CDR3 in DNA: TGTGCCAGCTACCCCAGGGGGCTCTCCTACAATGAGCAGTTCTTC.

The chain is built from TRBV2 and TRBJ2-2; TRBD1 agrees at 7 bases. Per germline, CDR1 SNHLY and CDR2 FYNNEI. The CDR3 loop spans 15 amino acids. The V gene end was trimmed by 5 bases and the J gene end by 2 bases; junction bases not matched to a gene: 5. The DNA of the CDR3 is TGTGCCAGCAGTACGGACAGGCGAAACACCGGGGAGCTGTTTTTT. This gives the protein CASSTDRRNTGELFF.

The chain employs TRBV7-2 and TRBJ2-2; D uncertain. Trimming pared 5 bases from V and 8 bases from J, leaving 12 bases between. Per germline, CDR1 SGHTA and CDR2 FQGNSA. The CDR3 totals 13 residues. This CDR3 reads CASSPLRMGELFF. The CDR3 nucleotides read TGTGCCAGCAGCCCCCTGAGAATGGGGGAGCTGTTTTTT. The complete variable domain, with remaining parts taken from reference TRBV7-2 and TRBJ2-2, reads GAGVSQSPSNKVTEKGKDVELRCDPISGHTALYWYRQSLGQGLEFLIYFQGNSAPDKSGLPSDRFSAERTGGSVSTLTIQRTQQEDSAVYLCASSPLRMGELFFGEGSRLTVL.

This sequence joins TRBV14 and TRBJ2-2; 8 bases fit TRBD1. The CDR3 length is 14 residues. The germline V gene has CDR1 SGHDN and CDR2 FVKESK. Trimming at V came to 8 bases and at J to 8 bases, leaving 10 bases not matched to a gene. The CDR3 DNA reads TGTGCCAGCGGACAGGGAGGCTTGTTGGGGGAGCTGTTTTTT. This codes for CASGQGGLLGELFF.

The V call is TRBV2, the J call TRBJ1-2; the match to TRBD1 covers 9 bases. CDR3 length: 12 amino acids. Trimming at V came to 6 bases and at J to 4 bases, leaving 0 bases not matched to a gene. CDR1 SNHLY and CDR2 FYNNEI come from the germline V gene. The CDR3 DNA is TGTGCCAGCAGGACAGGGGGCTATGGCTACACCTTC. Translating it yields CASRTGGYGYTF.

Only one count was recorded for this clone. The rearrangement links TRBV27 to TRBJ2-1, with D hard to call. The CDR3 runs 15 residues. The germline V and J ends were trimmed by 2 bases and 2 bases, with 10 bases remaining between them. In germline, CDR1 is MNHEY, CDR2 SMNVEV (reference sequence). CDR3 DNA sequence: TGTGCCAGCAGTTTACGGGTGGCCCCCTACAATGAGCAGTTCTTC. This codes for CASSLRVAPYNEQFF.

This clone was detected once. The chain combines TRBV15 with TRBJ2-6; 13 bases agree with TRBD2. This CDR3 has 17 amino acids. The V and J ends lost 9 bases and 1 base, in that order; junction bases with no gene match: 6. The germline gives CDR1 LNHNV, CDR2 YYDKDF (reference sequence). CDR3 region: CATTPGLAGSGANVLTF. CDR3 nucleotide sequence: TGTGCCACTACCCCGGGACTAGCGGGATCTGGGGCCAACGTCCTGACTTTC.

The chain joins TRBV6-1 to TRBJ2-7, with D possibly being TRBD2 (6 bases). The length of the CDR3 is 17 residues. Trimming left V 3 bases short and J 4 bases short, with 22 bases between. Germline V gives CDR1 MNHNS, CDR2 SASEGT. This chain's CDR3 is CASSDPLGGRLTYEQYF. CDR3 sequence (DNA): TGTGCCAGCAGTGACCCATTAGGAGGGAGATTAACGTACGAGCAGTACTTC.

The chain uses TRBV5-4 and TRBJ1-2; D is possibly TRBD1 (6 bases). Germline V CDR1 and CDR2: SGHNT, YYREEE (reference sequence). Between the trimmed V and J ends, which lost 0 bases and 9 bases, there was a span of 15 bases. The CDR3 covers 14 residues. For the CDR3, the DNA is TGTGCCAGCAGCTTGGTTGACAGGTCTGGTCGCTACACCTTC. Translating gives CASSLVDRSGRYTF.

The V gene is TRBV7-2, the J gene TRBJ2-1; D remains unclear. Germline CDR1 reads SGHTA; CDR2 reads FQGNSA. This CDR3 is 14 amino acids long. The V end lost 5 bases, the J end lost 8 bases, and 16 bases lay between the germline ends. This chain's CDR3 is CASSAHDGVYEQFF. The CDR3 region has the DNA TGTGCCAGCAGCGCCCATGATGGGGTCTATGAGCAGTTCTTC. Full variable domain (outside the CDR3, taken from reference TRBV7-2 and TRBJ2-1): GAGVSQSPSNKVTEKGKDVELRCDPISGHTALYWYRQSLGQGLEFLIYFQGNSAPDKSGLPSDRFSAERTGGSVSTLTIQRTQQEDSAVYLCASSAHDGVYEQFFGPGTRLTVL.

The chain employs TRBV27 and TRBJ2-7; D not resolved. CDR1 MNHEY and CDR2 SMNVEV come from the germline V gene (reference sequence). The CDR3 loop spans 11 amino acids. Trimming left V 5 bases short and J 2 bases short, with 4 bases between. CDR3 in DNA: TGTGCCAGCAGTCCCCCCTACGAGCAGTACTTC. It specifies CASSPPYEQYF.

The table lists this clone with a count of one. The chain carries TRBV18 and TRBJ2-7; 8 bases align to TRBD1. Germline V gene lookup returns CDR1 KGHSH and CDR2 LQKENI. This CDR3 is 16 amino acids long. The J segment lost 0 bases and the V segment lost 3 bases, leaving 7 bases of the junction unmatched. The CDR3 DNA reads TGTGCCAGCTCACCCACGAGGACAGGGAGCTCCTACGAGCAGTACTTC. It yields the protein CASSPTRTGSSYEQYF.

The V call is TRBV18, the J call TRBJ1-5, with 9 bases that match TRBD1. The CDR3 covers 15 residues. CDR1 and CDR2 from the germline V gene are KGHSH and LQKENI. V gave up 4 bases and J gave up 1 base; unmatched junction bases: 2. The CDR3 region is CASSLTGGSNQPQHF. Written as DNA, the CDR3 is TGTGCCAGCTCACTGACAGGGGGGAGCAATCAGCCCCAGCATTTT.

The chain couples TRBV20-1 to TRBJ2-3, with TRBD2 as a possible D gene (6 bases). The CDR3 has 11 amino acids. The ends were cut back, 5 bases at V and 5 bases at J, with 8 bases in the middle. Germline CDR1 is DFQATT and CDR2 is SNEGSKA (reference sequence). In DNA, the CDR3 is TGCAGTGCTTTAGCGGTAGATACGCAGTATTTT. Protein product: CSALAVDTQYF.